These 20 T cell receptor beta chains came from one sample sequenced in a study of blood T cell repertoires in COVID-19. Here immunoSEQ multiplex PCR was the method, and the copy in TCRdb shows in-frame clones only, minus some. The data contain under 300,000 clones, approximately 90% of them singletons. The sample comprised PBMCs or T cells enriched from blood (not recorded which). Receptors were obtained from a woman in her forties or fifties who had recovered from COVID-19.

This chain uses TRBV19 with TRBJ1-3; D not certain. Per the germline V gene, CDR1 is LNHDA and CDR2 is SQIVND (reference sequence). The CDR3 is 15 amino acids. The V gene lost 6 bases and the J gene lost 0 bases, with 12 bases spanning the gap. For the CDR3, the DNA is TGTGCCAGTAGCAGTTCGCCAGTCTCTGGAAACACCATATATTTT. Its protein product is CASSSSPVSGNTIYF.

The CDR3 nucleotides read TGTGCCAGCAGCCAATATGATACAGGAGTAGCCAAAAACATTCAGTACTTC. Protein: CASSQYDTGVAKNIQYF. This chain joins TRBV3-1 (or the pseudogene TRBV3-2) and TRBJ2-4, with D perhaps matching TRBD1 (5 bases). Germline assignment: CDR1 LGHDT and CDR2 YNNKEL (reference sequence). With 2 bases removed from V and 0 bases from J, the gap between germline ends came to 14 bases. The CDR3 contains 17 residues.

Only one count was recorded for this clone. V gene TRBV2 combines with J gene TRBJ1-5, with D unresolved. This CDR3 is 14 amino acids long. V lost 0 bases and J lost 4, with 7 bases in between. Germline values: CDR1 SNHLY, CDR2 FYNNEI. CDR3 coding DNA: TGTGCCAGCAGTGAAGCACAAAATAATCAGCCCCAGCATTTT. It encodes CASSEAQNNQPQHF.

The gene calls are TRBV20-1 and TRBJ2-7; no definite D call. The CDR3 runs to 11 residues. Trimming took off 7 bases at V and 3 bases at J, with 10 bases between the two ends. Germline V CDR1 and CDR2: DFQATT, SNEGSKA (reference sequence). CDR3 loop: CSGASGYEQYF. The CDR3 DNA sequence: TGCAGTGGGGCCTCCGGCTACGAGCAGTACTTC.

The chain links TRBV18 to TRBJ2-7, with 10 bases fitting TRBD2. The CDR3 extends over 15 amino acids. Germline CDR1 and CDR2: KGHSH and LQKENI. The V segment lost 1 base and the J segment 5 bases; nucleotides outside the gene matches: 5. Here the CDR3 reads CASSPRVSGGNEQYF. Here the CDR3 DNA reads TGTGCCAGCTCACCACGAGTTAGCGGGGGGAACGAGCAGTACTTC.

This clone was detected only a few times. This rearrangement joins TRBV27 to TRBJ1-5; 9 nucleotides match TRBD1. The CDR3 has 15 amino acids. Germline V gives CDR1 MNHEY, CDR2 SMNVEV (reference sequence). Trimming took 2 bases from V and 7 from J; bases not matched to a gene: 6. The CDR3 DNA reads TGTGCCAGCAGTTTAGCGGGACAGGGCGTCCAGCCCCAGCATTTT. It is translated as CASSLAGQGVQPQHF.

The V call is TRBV27, the J call TRBJ1-2; D not certain. V lost 3 bases and J lost 2, with 10 bases in between. Per the germline V gene, CDR1 is MNHEY and CDR2 is SMNVEV (reference sequence). The CDR3 length is 14 residues. The CDR3 region has the DNA TGTGCCAGCAGTTTTGTCGCGGGAAACTATGGCTACACCTTC. It is translated as CASSFVAGNYGYTF.

The chain uses TRBV28 and TRBJ2-7; 8 nucleotides agree with TRBD2. This CDR3 has 13 residues. The V gene end was trimmed by 4 bases and the J gene end by 4 bases; junction bases not matched to a gene: 3. Per the germline V gene, CDR1 is MDHEN and CDR2 is SYDVKM. The CDR3 DNA is TGTGCCAGCAGTTCTTCTAGCGGGTACGAGCAGTACTTC. Its translation is CASSSSSGYEQYF.

The rearrangement joins TRBV7-2 to TRBJ1-5; 7 bases map to TRBD1. The junction had 4 bases not matched to a gene; V was cut back by 3 bases and J by 2 bases. Germline CDR1 and CDR2: SGHTA and FQGNSA. The CDR3 loop spans 15 amino acids. CDR3 coding DNA: TGTGCCAGCAGCTTCGACAGGGCCGGCAATCAGCCCCAGCATTTT. Its protein is CASSFDRAGNQPQHF.

The chain is built from TRBV28 and TRBJ2-6, with 10 bases identical to TRBD1. This CDR3 spans 19 amino acids. The J segment lost 2 bases and the V segment lost 5 bases, leaving 12 bases of the junction unmatched. The V gene's germline CDR1 is MDHEN and CDR2 SYDVKM. The CDR3 reads CASSLIPGQGKPGANVLTF. The DNA of the CDR3 is TGTGCCAGCAGTCTGATTCCGGGACAGGGGAAACCTGGGGCCAACGTCCTGACTTTC.

The chain has TRBV2 and TRBJ1-6, with 10 bases aligning to TRBD1. The CDR3 is 17 amino acids. The V gene's germline CDR1 is SNHLY and CDR2 FYNNEI. The J segment lost 1 base and the V segment lost 7 bases, leaving 7 bases of the junction unmatched. CDR3 loop: CASKGTGARSYNSPLHF. Written as DNA, the CDR3 is TGTGCCAGCAAAGGGACAGGGGCCCGATCCTATAATTCACCCCTCCACTTT.

V and J are TRBV28 and TRBJ2-7; no clear D. This CDR3 spans 14 amino acids. Germline lookup yields CDR1 MDHEN and CDR2 SYDVKM. V lost 2 bases, J lost 4 bases, and 12 bases lay in between. The CDR3 nucleotides are TGTGCCAGCAGTTTAGTAGAACGCGATTACGAGCAGTACTTC. Translating it yields CASSLVERDYEQYF.

This clone was seen a handful of times. The chain carries TRBV27 and TRBJ2-7, with D tentatively TRBD1 (7 bases). There are 13 residues in the CDR3. The germline CDR1 and CDR2 sequences are MNHEY and SMNVEV (reference sequence). Trimming left V 4 bases short and J 4 bases short, with 11 bases between. The CDR3 is CASSSQGRYEQYF. In nucleotides, the CDR3 is TGTGCCAGCAGTTCACAGGGGAGGTACGAGCAGTACTTC.

The chain recombines TRBV30 with TRBJ1-4; 8 nucleotides agree with TRBD1. The CDR3 sequence is 14 residues long. V lost 1 base to trimming and J lost 5 bases; unmatched junction nucleotides: 3. Germline V gives CDR1 GTSNPN, CDR2 SVGIG (reference sequence). CDR3 DNA sequence: TGTGCCTGGAGTGGCAGGGGGCCGAATGAAAAACTGTTTTTT. This encodes CAWSGRGPNEKLFF. The complete variable domain, with remaining parts taken from reference TRBV30 and TRBJ1-4, reads SQTIHQWPATLVQPVGSPLSLECTVEGTSNPNLYWYRQAAGRGLQLLFYSVGIGQISSEVPQNLSASRPQDRQFILSSKKLLLSDSGFYLCAWSGRGPNEKLFFGSGTQLSVL.

This chain's CDR3 is CASSRAGGNQPQHF. CDR3 DNA: TGTGCCAGCAGTCGGGCAGGGGGTAATCAGCCCCAGCATTTT. The chain combines TRBV28 with TRBJ1-5; 7 nucleotides line up with TRBD1. Germline CDR1 and CDR2: MDHEN and SYDVKM. This CDR3 comprises 14 residues. The junction had 5 bases not matched to a gene; V was cut back by 5 bases and J by 4 bases.

CDR3 region: CASSQGGRTTPYEQYF. The CDR3 DNA follows: TGCGCCAGCAGCCAAGGGGGGCGGACAACTCCCTACGAGCAGTACTTC. The rearrangement links TRBV4-3 to TRBJ2-7; a possible D gene is TRBD1 (6 bases). V lost 1 base to trimming and J lost 2 bases, with 15 bases between them. The germline CDR1 and CDR2 sequences are LGHNA and YSLEER. This CDR3 spans 16 amino acids.

The chain recombines TRBV12-2 with TRBJ2-7; the listed D gene, TRBD2, was not tested against the DNA. TRBV12-2 is described as a pseudogene. This CDR3 is 20 amino acids long. In nucleotides, the CDR3 is TGTGCAAGTCGCTTCCATAATCCGGGGACTAGCGCCCTGTGTTCCTACGAGCAGTACTTC. Its translation: CASRFHNPGTSALCSYEQYF.

The chain has TRBV5-8 and TRBJ1-4, with 8 bases that match TRBD1. The CDR3 sequence is 14 residues long. Germline V gene sequence: CDR1 SGHTS, CDR2 YDEGEE. V shed 1 base and J 7 bases; nucleotides not matched to a gene: 3. The CDR3 DNA sequence: TGTGCCAGCAGCTTGACAGGGGGGCGTGAAAAACTGTTTTTT. It specifies CASSLTGGREKLFF.

In its sample, this clone was seen once. The rearrangement joins TRBV28 to TRBJ1-2; TRBD1 agrees at 10 bases. V lost 5 bases, J lost 4 bases, and 13 bases stayed unmatched. This CDR3 has 17 amino acids. Per the germline V gene, CDR1 is MDHEN and CDR2 is SYDVKM. CDR3 nucleotide sequence: TGTGCCAGCAGTCCTGGACAGGGGGTAGGGTATGGCTATGGCTACACCTTC. Translating gives CASSPGQGVGYGYGYTF.

This clone was detected once. The chain has TRBV7-2 and TRBJ2-6; D remains unclear. V lost 1 base and J lost 0, with 10 bases in between. This CDR3 is built from 17 residues. Germline-derived CDR1 and CDR2 are SGHTA and FQGNSA. This CDR3 reads CASSLVFTGSGANVLTF. In nucleotides, the CDR3 is TGTGCCAGCAGCTTAGTGTTCACGGGCTCTGGGGCCAACGTCCTGACTTTC.